Below, one T cell receptor beta chain is given with its context. Seattle cases were enrolled at active infection and followed longitudinally. This specimen comes from a study of blood T cell repertoires in COVID-19. At the level of the study: COVID-19 samples from acute and convalescent phases originated in the United States, Italy and Spain. In each case, the material was cDNA or gDNA derived from T cells, B-cell-depleted T cells, or PBMCs.

Original data processing: How many nucleated cells were present was estimated from reference gene primer amplification. TCRdb's copy holds only in-frame clones and misses some; the assay was immunoSEQ multiplex PCR. That table furnishes V, J and clone size, whereas the DNA furnished D and trimming. The sample holds a few hundred thousand clones, around 90% seen once. The ends lost 6 bases at V and 2 bases at J; junction bases unmatched: 12. This CDR3 spans 16 amino acids. Germline V gene data show CDR1 as MDHEN and CDR2 as SYDVKM. This receptor was identified in a person between 18 and 35 years old with COVID-19, enrolled during active disease. Sequencing used peripheral blood. The rearrangement joins TRBV28 to TRBJ2-7; 8 nucleotides agree with TRBD1. This CDR3 reads CASSPARTGLTYEQYF. The CDR3 coding sequence is TGTGCCAGCAGCCCCGCCCGGACAGGGCTGACCTACGAGCAGTACTTC.